This T cell receptor beta chain comes out of a study of a mutant IDH1 vaccine in newly diagnosed glioma (dated by TCRdb to the early 2020s). A note on the overall study: In the chemotherapy-containing groups, vaccination started alongside temozolomide cycles, whereas in patients who had radiotherapy alone it started 4-6 weeks after radiotherapy. For exploratory analyses, around 23 treated patients had longitudinal TCRB deep sequencing done wherever samples were available. The week-35 safety follow-up was designated visit V12, and the week-47 end of study was designated visit V13. Peripheral blood samples were drawn at six visits, namely V03 (baseline), V05, V07, V10, V12 and V13. Of the 32 patients who were treated, about 62% were male and 37.5% were female, and the mean age was around 40 years. Before enrollment, most patients had been given radiochemotherapy with temozolomide as standard therapy, while the rest had received either radiotherapy alone or temozolomide alone. Summary of the overall study and its limitations: Selection of PBMC samples for TCRB deep sequencing was based on availability. Immune responses induced by the vaccine were seen in more than 85% of patients across multiple MHC alleles. According to the authors, sample limitations meant that analyses of patient blood samples could not be reproduced. Pseudoprogression seemed to be unrelated to changes in the top peripheral T cell clonotypes found by TCRB sequencing.

The method was the immunoSEQ multiplex PCR assay. Rearranged TCR beta chain sequences were amplified with the hsTCRB Kit following the manufacturer's protocol. TCRB libraries were sequenced on an Illumina MiSeq. The paper's data handling went like this. The proprietary platform of the kit vendor was used for demultiplexing, trimming and gene mapping. TCRdb obtained this table from immuneACCESS and retained in-frame rearrangements with V and J assigned. These tables miss some clones; where compared with another copy, unresolved V genes account for less than half of the shortfall, and the remainder is unexplained. For V, J and clone size, that table is used; D and trimming come from the DNA. In all, the sample holds about 83,000 clones, and 75% to 90% of those were seen once. In total, the top ten clones hold 5% to 6.5% of the sample. Compared with germline, V lacks 5 bases and J lacks 5 bases; bases without a gene match: 11. CDR1 MNHNS and CDR2 SASEGT are derived from the germline V gene. The CDR3 runs 15 amino acids, cysteine and phenylalanine included. The kept DNA is CDR3 alone, 45 bases in frame from the first base.

In light of the paper, this sample's time point label describes: week 47, end of study. Each vaccine dose, consisting of 300 ug of a 20-mer mutant IDH1 peptide in Montanide, was administered subcutaneously with topical imiquimod. Eight vaccinations were administered to patients in weeks 1, 3, 5, 7, 11, 15, 19 and 23, corresponding to visits V03 through V10. Newly diagnosed WHO grade 3 or 4 IDH1-mutant astrocytomas showing loss of nuclear ATRX were present in the donors. The samples were drawn from NOA16, a multicentre, single-arm, open-label phase I trial in Germany that tested a mutant IDH1 peptide vaccine in humans for the first time. Genomic DNA for TCRB sequencing was isolated from EDTA blood with the DNeasy Blood and Tissue Kit. With regard to this clone: This receptor's antigen is unknown. No much larger clone exists at a distance of one base, and base qualities are not known.

The receptor was isolated from a middle-aged man with glioma. Here the sequenced sample was PBMCs, taken from a glioma patient whose treatment included an IDH1 peptide vaccine. The V gene is TRBV6-1 and the J gene is TRBJ1-1, with TRBD1 matching 7 junction bases. The CDR3 protein is CASSPRTGQGTEAFF. The nucleotide sequence is given as TGTGCCAGCAGTCCACGGACAGGTCAGGGTACTGAAGCTTTCTTT.